The present T cell receptor (beta chain) was sequenced within a study of blood T cell repertoires in COVID-19. Germline lookup yields CDR1 MDHEN and CDR2 SYDVKM. J lost 3 bases, V lost 4 bases, and 4 bases had no gene match. The CDR3 runs to 14 residues. Sequencing was performed with immunoSEQ multiplex PCR; in TCRdb, only in-frame clones are kept and a portion is missing. Here the sample spans roughly 110,000 clones, about 93% being singletons. This clonotype was obtained from a woman in her 30s with acute or convalescent COVID-19. The source material was peripheral blood. The J gene is TRBJ1-2, the V gene TRBV28; TRBD1 agrees at 8 bases. CDR3 region: CASSSTTGDYGYTF. For the CDR3, the DNA is TGTGCCAGCAGTTCCACGACAGGGGACTATGGCTACACCTTC.